Below are 20 T cell receptor beta chains sequenced from a single sample in a study of Graves' ophthalmopathy and Graves' hyperthyroidism. The study amplified TCR beta CDR3 regions using RNA transcripts. Investigators did first-round RT-PCR with HTBI primers, then second-round multiplex PCR. One entry per CDR3 protein results from TCRdb running MiXCR on the multiplex PCR reads. The repertoire includes 580,000 or so distinct CDR3 sequences, less than 45% of them detected once, and around 4.6% sits in the top ten. What was sequenced was peripheral blood or thyroid tissue (not recorded which). The receptor set was obtained from an adult man with Graves' hyperthyroidism.

The count of this clonotype is one. The CDR3 here is CASSFYSGSRWETQYF. CDR3 coding DNA: TGTGCCAGCAGCTTCTATAGCGGAAGCCGGTGGGAGACCCAGTACTTC. The gene calls are TRBV7-8 and TRBJ2-5; a weak D match, TRBD2 (6 bases). V was clipped by 3 bases and J by 5 bases, with 19 bases between them. Germline V gene lookup returns CDR1 SGHVS and CDR2 FQNEAQ. This CDR3 region has 16 residues.

This clonotype was recorded many times. The chain is built from TRBV9 and TRBJ1-2; tentatively, D is TRBD1 (5 bases). Germline V gene data show CDR1 as SGDLS and CDR2 as YYNGEE. This CDR3 has 15 residues. The V end was cut by 0 bases, the J end by 3 bases, with 12 bases between. The CDR3 DNA is TGTGCCAGCAGCGTAGGCCAGGGCGGGGACTATGGCTACACCTTC. This encodes CASSVGQGGDYGYTF.

With regard to this clonotype: A much larger clone differs from this one at a single base, so this may be a read error. The genes are TRBV27 and TRBJ2-7; either TRBD1 or TRBD2 may fit D (5 bases each). The CDR3 runs to 12 residues. CDR1 and CDR2 from the germline V gene are MNHEY and SMNVEV (reference sequence). V shed 8 bases and J shed 3 bases, with 11 bases lying between them. The DNA for the CDR3 is TGTGCCAGCCAGGGACGGGGCTACGAGCAGTACTTC. Encoded protein: CASQGRGYEQYF.

This clonotype was seen only a few times. The V gene is TRBV4-1, the J gene TRBJ1-1; D remains ambiguous. CDR3 length equals 16 residues. Germline lookup yields CDR1 MGHRA and CDR2 YSYEKL. Trimming cost V 0 bases and J 7 bases, with 18 bases left between them. CDR3 sequence (DNA): TGCGCCAGCAGCCAAGATAGCGGTCGGGGTTCGGGTGAAGCTTTCTTT. Translated: CASSQDSGRGSGEAFF.

This clonotype was found many times. The chain's CDR3 is CASSTTSGGNTGELFF. DNA for the CDR3: TGTGCCAGCAGCACTACTAGCGGGGGGAACACCGGGGAGCTGTTTTTT. The chain links TRBV7-3 to TRBJ2-2, with TRBD2 matching over 11 bases. Germline assignment: CDR1 SGHTA and CDR2 FQGTGA. Trimming took 5 bases from V and 1 from J; bases not matched to a gene: 3. CDR3 length: 16 residues.

The chain uses TRBV18 and TRBJ2-7; 8 bases line up with TRBD1. Germline CDR1 reads KGHSH; CDR2 reads LQKENI. V shed 3 bases and J 6 bases; nucleotides not matched to a gene: 10. The CDR3 is 15 amino acids. The CDR3: CASSPPDRDRIEQYF. The DNA for the CDR3 is TGTGCCAGCTCACCCCCGGACAGGGACCGCATCGAGCAGTACTTC.

This clonotype occurred a few times. The rearrangement joins TRBV28 to TRBJ2-7; TRBD2 agrees at 7 bases. CDR1 is MDHEN and CDR2 is SYDVKM in the germline V gene. With V trimmed by 5 bases and J by 4 bases, 17 bases remained unmatched. This CDR3 region has 17 residues. As DNA, the CDR3 is TGTGCCAGCAGTCACACGTGGGGGGGTGTTAGCGGGTACGAGCAGTACTTC. Its translation is CASSHTWGGVSGYEQYF.

This clonotype was seen at least ten times. The chain employs TRBV11-3 and TRBJ2-7, with 7 bases lining up with TRBD2. The CDR3 has 13 residues. CDR1 and CDR2 from the germline V gene are SGHNT and YENEEA. Trimming took 5 bases from V and 6 from J; bases not matched to a gene: 7. The CDR3 here is CASSPSGVGEQYF. The CDR3 DNA sequence: TGTGCCAGCAGCCCCAGCGGGGTCGGCGAGCAGTACTTC.

CDR3 coding DNA: TGCAGTGCTAGAGATGGGACGAACTCACCCCTCCACTTT. Translated: CSARDGTNSPLHF. The chain recombines TRBV20-1 with TRBJ1-6; TRBD1 is a possible D gene (5 bases). V was shortened by 0 bases and J by 10 bases, with 10 bases between the two germline ends. Per the germline V gene, CDR1 is DFQATT and CDR2 is SNEGSKA (reference sequence). The CDR3 covers 13 residues.

In its sample, this clonotype was seen many times. This chain links TRBV2 with TRBJ2-7; D is possibly TRBD1 (6 bases). The V end was cut by 4 bases, the J end by 5 bases, with 15 bases between. Germline V gene data show CDR1 as SNHLY and CDR2 as FYNNEI. There are 14 residues in the CDR3. CDR3: CASSGGQGTHEQYF. The CDR3 coding sequence is TGTGCCAGCAGTGGAGGGCAGGGGACCCACGAGCAGTACTTC.

This clonotype showed up many times. The chain employs TRBV7-8 and TRBJ2-5; tentative D call: TRBD2 (6 bases). The V and J ends lost 2 bases and 5 bases respectively, with 9 bases between them. CDR1 SGHVS and CDR2 FQNEAQ come from the germline V gene. The CDR3 loop spans 13 amino acids. In DNA form, the CDR3 reads TGTGCCAGCAGCTTAAACGCGGGGGAGACCCAGTACTTC. This translates into CASSLNAGETQYF.

Concerning this clonotype: A much larger clone lies one base from this, so it may be a read error. In this CDR3 the conserved last residue, phenylalanine or tryptophan, is missing, so a read error is likely. This chain links TRBV10-3 with TRBJ1-1; D may be TRBD1 (5 bases). Germline V CDR1 and CDR2: ENHRY, SYGVKD. V was cut by 4 bases and J by 8 bases, with 8 bases left in between. This CDR3 comprises 11 residues. Written as DNA, the CDR3 is TGTGCCATCAGTGGTACAGGAGAAGCTTTCTCT. Translated: CAISGTGEAFS.

This clonotype was detected many times. The rearrangement uses TRBV20-1 and TRBJ1-2, with no clear D. V was pared by 1 base and J by 8 bases, with 5 bases between. In germline, CDR1 is DFQATT, CDR2 SNEGSKA (reference sequence). This CDR3 has 10 amino acids. The CDR3 DNA follows: TGCAGTGCTAGAGTATTGGGCTACACCTTC. Protein sequence: CSARVLGYTF.

V is TRBV24-1 and J is TRBJ2-7; 10 bases are a match to TRBD1. This CDR3 region has 15 residues. CDR1 KGHDR and CDR2 SFDVKD come from the germline V gene. The V segment lost 2 bases and the J segment 3 bases; nucleotides outside the gene matches: 3. The CDR3 DNA is TGTGCCACCAGTGATTCCGGACAGGGGGACTACGAGCAGTACTTC. Residues: CATSDSGQGDYEQYF.

This clonotype showed up many times. This chain joins TRBV20-1 and TRBJ2-5; D perhaps matches TRBD1 (6 bases). Germline CDR1 and CDR2: DFQATT and SNEGSKA (reference sequence). V was cut by 6 bases and J by 5 bases, with 13 bases left in between. CDR3 size: 12 residues. The CDR3 bases are TGCAGTGCAACGCAGGGGCGGGAGACCCAGTACTTC. Its protein is CSATQGRETQYF.

The gene calls are TRBV2 and TRBJ1-3, with no clear D. The CDR3 sequence is 17 residues long. V dropped 5 bases and J dropped 0 bases, with 17 bases sitting between them. Germline assignment: CDR1 SNHLY and CDR2 FYNNEI. The CDR3 DNA follows: TGTGCCAGCAGTTACGACGGCGTGAGGATCTCTGGAAACACCATATATTTT. Protein product: CASSYDGVRISGNTIYF.

This clonotype was recorded at least ten times. This chain joins TRBV12-3 or TRBV12-4 and TRBJ1-2, with no clear D. The CDR3 runs 10 residues. V shed 6 bases and J shed 8 bases, with 7 bases lying between them. The CDR3 nucleotides read TGTGCCAGCAGCCGATGGGGCTACACCTTC. Protein sequence: CASSRWGYTF.

This clonotype was picked up a small number of times. J is TRBJ1-3 and V is TRBV7-9; D is undetermined. V was trimmed by 4 bases and J by 0 bases, leaving 16 bases between them. The CDR3 contains 17 residues. Germline-derived CDR1 and CDR2 are SEHNR and FQNEAQ (reference sequence). DNA of the CDR3: TGTGCCAGCAGCTCTCTCGGACGCGAAAGCTCTGGAAACACCATATATTTT. It translates to CASSSLGRESSGNTIYF.

With regard to this clonotype: This may be a read error, as it is one base from a much larger clone. The V gene is TRBV5-1, the J gene TRBJ2-7, with a possible D match to TRBD1 (6 bases). Germline V lookup: CDR1 SGHRS, CDR2 YFSETQ. Trimming pared 3 bases from V and 0 bases from J, leaving 16 bases between. The CDR3 covers 16 residues. CDR3 sequence reads: CASSWAGTLSSYEQYF. The CDR3 coding sequence is TGCGCCAGCAGCTGGGCCGGGACATTAAGCTCCTACGAGCAGTACTTC.

This clonotype was detected ten times or more. The chain recombines TRBV7-9 with TRBJ2-7; 9 positions agree with TRBD1. V lost 3 bases to trimming and J lost 3 bases; unmatched junction nucleotides: 9. From germline, CDR1 is SEHNR and CDR2 FQNEAQ (reference sequence). The CDR3 loop spans 16 amino acids. CDR3 nucleotide sequence: TGTGCCAGCAGCTTGGCGGGACAGGGTCAACTCTACGAGCAGTACTTC. Residues: CASSLAGQGQLYEQYF.